This paragraph reports one T cell receptor beta chain. This specimen belongs to a study of blood T cell repertoires in COVID-19. Study details: From the United States, Italy and Spain came samples of acute and convalescent COVID-19.

Germline CDR1 is DFQATT and CDR2 is SNEGSKA (reference sequence). V was trimmed by 3 bases and J by 3 bases, leaving 14 bases between them. The CDR3 consists of 14 residues. Data came from immunoSEQ multiplex PCR; TCRdb stores just in-frame clones and leaves some out. The profile shows hundreds of thousands of clones, 75% to 90% of them singletons. Participant ages covered about 18 to 100 years across 25 or so US areas. V is TRBV20-1 and J is TRBJ1-2; weak D call: TRBD1 (6 bases). Sample: PBMCs or T cells enriched from blood (not recorded which). The source of this sequence is a woman aged 40 to 49 who had recovered from COVID-19. The CDR3 reads CSASGQGHYYGYTF. CDR3 bases: TGCAGTGCTAGTGGCCAGGGACACTACTATGGCTACACCTTC.